These T cell receptor beta chains were read from a single sample in a study of blood T cell repertoires in COVID-19. Assay used: immunoSEQ multiplex PCR; TCRdb lists only in-frame clones, some missing. The sample has more than 150,000 clones, around 84% seen once. Sequencing input: peripheral blood. The receptors come from a man aged 40-55 years with active or convalescent COVID-19. Both conserved end residues are trimmed from each CDR3.

>TRBV30
AWSREAGGPYEQY
>TRBV1
TSSHDHRGRNEKLF
>TRBV25-1
ASYAGSDSPLH
>TRBV29-1
SVFDRANTEAF
>TRBV30
AWSMDRGYEQY
>TRBV5-1
ASSLGTSGVDEQF
>TRBV5-1
ASSSTGTGKETQY
>TRBV5-1
ASSLWWGGESYEQY
>TRBV5-1
ASSLAFPGQETQY
>TRBV6-2/TRBV6-3
ASSLTGTSPLH
>TRBV2
ASSEAWGQGTGELF
>TRBV2
ASSPDRSNTEAF
>TRBV3-1/TRBV3-2
ASSPNLANNEQF
>TRBV6-2/TRBV6-3
ASSPDIRGYT
>TRBV12-2
ASRSAGGATNEKLF
>TRBV7-9
ASSSTTGDLQTQY
>TRBV6-5
ASKRTGDTEAF
>TRBV5-4
ASSRQGGMNTEAF
>TRBV15
ATNLGGGNQPQH
>TRBV19
ASSTVTHSYNEQF
>TRBV5-6
ASSLGGIVNTEAF
>TRBV4-1
ASSPGQDLSGANVLT
>TRBV6-6
ASSPTGNHYGYT
>TRBV7-3
ASSPTGTGNTEAF
>TRBV2
ASSEGGGNTEAF
>TRBV28
ASSLSGGARGEQY
>TRBV7-5
ARSLGRGSGNQPQH
>TRBV18
ASSPSRGSGNTIY
>TRBV30
AWTRTGGPSTDTQY